These 11 T cell receptor beta chains originate from one sample sequenced in a study of blood T cell repertoires in COVID-19. The protocol was immunoSEQ multiplex PCR, while the TCRdb copy is restricted to in-frame clones and leaves out a portion. The table includes roughly 190,000 clones, around 83% detected once. The sequenced material came from peripheral blood. These receptors all come from a woman of 80 years or more in a cohort sampled during active or convalescent COVID-19.

V is TRBV10-3 and J is TRBJ2-4; 11 bases fit TRBD1. The CDR3 has 12 amino acids. V lost 9 bases and J lost 8; bases outside the gene matches: 3. Germline V gives CDR1 ENHRY, CDR2 SYGVKD. CDR3 coding DNA: TGTGCCATGGGGACAGGGGGGGACATTCAGTACTTC. Protein: CAMGTGGDIQYF.

The J gene is TRBJ2-5, the V gene TRBV28, with 12 bases that match TRBD1. Germline-derived CDR1 and CDR2 are MDHEN and SYDVKM. The V segment lost 6 bases and the J segment 4 bases; nucleotides outside the gene matches: 6. This CDR3 region has 15 residues. The CDR3: CASRPGTGGRETQYF. DNA of the CDR3: TGTGCCAGCAGGCCCGGGACAGGGGGCAGAGAGACCCAGTACTTC.

This chain joins TRBV24-1 and TRBJ2-1; 9 nucleotides align to TRBD2. With V trimmed by 4 bases and J by 4 bases, 4 bases remained unmatched. Germline CDR1 KGHDR, CDR2 SFDVKD. The CDR3 runs 15 residues. CDR3 DNA sequence: TGTGCCACCAGTGAAACTAGCGGGCCTTACAATGAGCAGTTCTTC. Translating gives CATSETSGPYNEQFF.

V usage is TRBV2 and J usage is TRBJ2-5, with D possibly TRBD1 on 5 matching bases. Trimming removed 8 bases from V and 3 bases from J, with 19 bases in between. The CDR3 is 15 amino acids. Looked up from germline, CDR1 is SNHLY and CDR2 is FYNNEI. The CDR3 sequence is CASQTRGRVKETQYF. The CDR3 DNA sequence: TGTGCCAGCCAGACGAGAGGCAGGGTGAAAGAGACCCAGTACTTC.

This chain uses TRBV18 with TRBJ2-3; 7 positions agree with TRBD1. The CDR3 length is 14 residues. V shed 6 bases, J shed 2 bases, and the junction held 5 bases outside the gene matches. CDR1 is KGHSH, CDR2 LQKENI, per germline. CDR3 sequence (DNA): TGTGCCAGCTCCCTCAGGGGGACCACAGATACGCAGTATTTT. Protein: CASSLRGTTDTQYF.

This chain links TRBV28 with TRBJ1-4; D call uncertain. Trimming left V 2 bases short and J 4 bases short, with 8 bases between. Germline-derived CDR1 and CDR2 are MDHEN and SYDVKM. The CDR3 covers 14 residues. The chain's CDR3 is CASSLAGINEKLFF. The CDR3 nucleotides read TGTGCCAGCAGTTTAGCGGGGATTAATGAAAAACTGTTTTTT.

The chain combines TRBV21-1 with TRBJ2-5; the DNA was not compared with TRBD1, the D call given in the table. TRBV21-1 is shown as a pseudogene. The length of the CDR3 is 19 residues. The CDR3 sequence: CASSKGGPEQGNPGETQYF. CDR3 bases: TGTGCCAGCAGCAAAGGAGGGCCGGAACAGGGCAACCCGGGGGAGACCCAGTACTTC.

Only a few counts were recorded for this clone. The chain carries TRBV4-2 and TRBJ2-5, with D unclear. Germline loops: CDR1 LGHNA, CDR2 YNFKEQ. V lost 1 base to trimming and J lost 3 bases, with 9 bases between them. This CDR3 comprises 14 residues. The CDR3 spells CASSQGLSEETQYF. The CDR3 DNA is TGTGCCAGCAGCCAAGGCTTGAGCGAAGAGACCCAGTACTTC.

The chain carries TRBV6-4 and TRBJ1-5; the D gene is possibly TRBD1 (6 bases). Germline lookup yields CDR1 MRHNA and CDR2 SNTAGT. With 3 bases removed from V and 6 bases from J, the gap between germline ends came to 12 bases. The CDR3 spans 14 residues. DNA for the CDR3: TGTGCCAGCAGTGATGAAGGGGGAGTTCAGCCCCAGCATTTT. The encoded protein is CASSDEGGVQPQHF.

The rearrangement joins TRBV6-6 to TRBJ2-2; 9 bases fit TRBD1. Germline V gene sequence: CDR1 MNHNY, CDR2 SVGAGI (reference sequence). CDR3 length: 15 residues. With 2 bases clipped from V and 7 bases from J, the junction kept 5 bases outside the gene matches. The CDR3 is CASSYDRGLSGELFF. CDR3 coding DNA: TGTGCCAGCAGTTACGACAGGGGGTTGAGCGGGGAGCTGTTTTTT.

The chain couples TRBV5-6 to TRBJ2-7; maybe TRBD1 (6 bases). The CDR3 consists of 16 residues. The germline V and J ends were trimmed by 6 bases and 6 bases, with 25 bases remaining between them. From germline, CDR1 is SGHDT and CDR2 YYEEEE. The CDR3 nucleotides read TGTGCCAGCAACTCCGGGATGTTTAACAGGGTATCCGAGCAGTACGTC. Its protein product is CASNSGMFNRVSEQYV.